The 21 T cell receptor beta chains reported below all come from one sample, sequenced in a study of CD8+CD57+ T cells in acquired aplastic anemia. All patients picked for sequencing had shown, by flow cytometry, an expansion of CD8+CD57+ cells. Profiles of TCR beta VDJ and CDR3 were generated from a genomic DNA template. MiXCR, applied by TCRdb to the reads, yields one record per CDR3 protein. In the table there are about 290,000 distinct CDR3 sequences, approximately 58% of which are singletons. Input material: sorted CD4+, CD8+, or CD8+CD57+ T cells (not recorded which) from PBMCs. The source of these receptors is a human donor with aplastic anemia.

CDR3: CALMARSYNEQFF. CDR3 DNA: TGTGCCCTTATGGCGCGCTCCTACAATGAGCAGTTCTTC. J is TRBJ2-1 and V is TRBV6-4; no clear D. The V gene lost 11 bases and the J gene lost 0 bases, with 11 bases spanning the gap. The germline V gene has CDR1 MRHNA and CDR2 SNTAGT. The CDR3 spans 13 residues.

V usage is TRBV5-1 and J usage is TRBJ2-3, with D possibly called TRBD1 or TRBD2 (6 bases each). The CDR3 is 16 residues long. With 0 bases removed from V and 0 bases from J, the gap between germline ends came to 11 bases. The germline V gene encodes CDR1 SGHRS and CDR2 YFSETQ. The DNA of the CDR3 is TGCGCCAGCAGCTTGGCGAGGGGGGCTAGCACAGATACGCAGTATTTT. Translating it yields CASSLARGASTDTQYF.

This clonotype was seen repeatedly, ten times or more. The V call is TRBV6-5, the J call TRBJ1-5; D gene uncertain. The CDR3 is made up of 14 amino acids. The germline gives CDR1 MNHEY, CDR2 SVGAGI. The V gene lost 6 bases and the J gene lost 2 bases, with 11 bases spanning the gap. The CDR3 nucleotides read TGTGCCAGCAGCCCCGGAGCCGGCAATCAGCCCCAGCATTTT. Encoded protein: CASSPGAGNQPQHF.

The rearrangement links TRBV7-9 to TRBJ2-5; 8 bases line up with TRBD1. Germline assignment: CDR1 SEHNR and CDR2 FQNEAQ (reference sequence). The CDR3 totals 16 residues. V trimming: 5 bases; J trimming: 11 bases; junction bases outside the gene matches: 19. This CDR3 is CASSPAGGGGTGEQYF. CDR3 DNA: TGTGCCAGCAGCCCCGCAGGGGGCGGTGGGACCGGGGAGCAGTACTTC. The whole variable domain, remainder taken from reference TRBV7-9 and TRBJ2-5, is DTGVSQNPRHKITKRGQNVTFRCDPISEHNRLYWYRQTLGQGPEFLTYFQNEAQLEKSRLLSDRFSAERPKGSFSTLEIQRTEQGDSAMYLCASSPAGGGGTGEQYFGPGTRLLVL.

The chain employs TRBV20-1 and TRBJ2-1; 7 nucleotides match TRBD1. CDR1 is DFQATT and CDR2 is SNEGSKA in the germline V gene (reference sequence). CDR3 length: 13 residues. V was clipped by 5 bases and J by 8 bases; unmatched bases: 9. This CDR3 reads CSAARQGKYEQFF. The DNA of the CDR3 is TGCAGTGCTGCCAGACAGGGTAAATATGAGCAGTTCTTC.

Many counts were recorded for this clonotype. CDR3 nucleotides: TGCGCCAGCAGTGAAGGACAGGGCGCTGGGGCCAACGTCCTGACTTTC. Protein product: CASSEGQGAGANVLTF. J is TRBJ2-6 and V is TRBV10-1; 8 bases match TRBD1. The junction had 3 bases not matched to a gene; V was cut back by 3 bases and J by 2 bases. Germline lookup yields CDR1 WNHNN and CDR2 SYGVQD (reference sequence). This CDR3 has 16 residues.

The V gene is TRBV20-1, the J gene TRBJ2-7, with D uncertain. CDR1 is DFQATT, CDR2 SNEGSKA, per germline (reference sequence). The CDR3 extends over 18 amino acids. V gave up 2 bases and J gave up 0 bases, with 23 bases separating them. The CDR3 DNA is TGCAGTGCTAGATGGGAAGGGTTTGTGGCTGCTACCTCCTACGAGCAGTACTTC. This sequence encodes CSARWEGFVAATSYEQYF.

CDR3 nucleotides: TGTGCCAGCAGCTACGGGGACAGGGTAGGGTATGGCTACACCTTC. Amino acid sequence: CASSYGDRVGYGYTF. The chain is built from TRBV7-9 and TRBJ1-2, with 9 bases aligning to TRBD1. Germline V gene sequence: CDR1 SEHNR, CDR2 FQNEAQ (reference sequence). The CDR3 runs to 15 residues. V lost 4 bases and J lost 5; bases outside the gene matches: 8.

This clonotype was counted ten times or more. The rearrangement uses TRBV9 and TRBJ2-5; 11 nucleotides line up with TRBD2. Looked up from germline, CDR1 is SGDLS and CDR2 is YYNGEE. V shed 4 bases and J 1 base; nucleotides not matched to a gene: 6. The CDR3 covers 16 residues. CDR3 in amino acids: CASSRSGRAAQETQYF. CDR3 nucleotides: TGTGCCAGCAGCCGTAGCGGGAGGGCCGCCCAAGAGACCCAGTACTTC.

The sample holds many counts of this clonotype. This CDR3 is CASSSPGQGVIEKLFF. Here the CDR3 DNA reads TGTGCCAGCAGTTCCCCTGGACAGGGGGTGATTGAAAAACTGTTTTTT. The chain uses TRBV12-3 or TRBV12-4 and TRBJ1-4, with 10 bases identical to TRBD1. V dropped 4 bases and J dropped 7; count of bases not matched to a gene: 9. The CDR3 sequence is 16 residues long.

In DNA form, the CDR3 reads TGTGCCAGCAGCTTGGGGGGTTTTGGCACTGAAGCTTTCTTT. Translation gives CASSLGGFGTEAFF. The chain links TRBV5-6 to TRBJ1-1; D not resolved. CDR1 is SGHDT, CDR2 YYEEEE, per germline. Trimming cost V 0 bases and J 4 bases, with 10 bases left between them. The CDR3 runs 14 residues.

The rearrangement joins TRBV5-1 to TRBJ2-3, with 13 bases matching TRBD2. CDR1 is SGHRS and CDR2 is YFSETQ in the germline V gene. The CDR3 extends over 14 amino acids. With 6 bases clipped from V and 11 bases from J, the junction kept 9 bases outside the gene matches. CDR3 sequence: CASKGTSGIYEQYF. The CDR3 nucleotides read TGCGCCAGCAAGGGGACTAGCGGGATCTACGAGCAGTATTTT.

This clonotype was detected a few times. Here the CDR3 reads CASSEASGGEGEQFF. The CDR3 nucleotides read TGTGCCAGCAGTGAGGCCAGCGGGGGGGAGGGTGAGCAGTTCTTC. The chain recombines TRBV2 with TRBJ2-1; 10 nucleotides line up with TRBD2. The V segment lost 3 bases and the J segment 9 bases; nucleotides outside the gene matches: 8. The CDR3 runs to 15 residues. Looked up from germline, CDR1 is SNHLY and CDR2 is FYNNEI.

A remark on this clonotype: The junction does not match germline at one end; this may be a read error. V is TRBV19 and J is TRBJ1-1; D gene uncertain. The CDR3 is 12 residues long. CDR1 is LNHDA, CDR2 SQIVND, per germline (reference sequence). The CDR3 sequence: CVSSLPNMVAFF. CDR3 in DNA: TGTGTCAGTAGTCTCCCTAACATGGTAGCTTTCTTT.

V is TRBV7-2 and J is TRBJ2-1; D unresolved. CDR3 length: 13 amino acids. Looked up from germline, CDR1 is SGHTA and CDR2 is FQGNSA. Trimming stripped 2 bases from V and 9 bases from J, with 11 bases between. The CDR3 here is CASSLPGLGEQFF. In DNA form, the CDR3 reads TGTGCCAGCAGCTTACCCGGGTTGGGTGAGCAGTTCTTC.

This sequence joins TRBV6-4 and TRBJ1-6; unclear D gene. Trimming left V 0 bases short and J 9 bases short, with 9 bases between. The germline gives CDR1 MRHNA, CDR2 SNTAGT. This CDR3 has 14 amino acids. The CDR3 spells CASSDSIIGSPLHF. In nucleotides, the CDR3 is TGTGCCAGCAGTGACTCGATTATCGGTTCACCCCTCCACTTT.

This clonotype is a singleton in its sample. The chain recombines TRBV19 with TRBJ1-5, with D possibly being TRBD1 (6 bases). The ends were cut back, 3 bases at V and 0 bases at J, with 12 bases in the middle. The germline V gene has CDR1 LNHDA and CDR2 SQIVND (reference sequence). The CDR3 has 16 residues. The CDR3: CASSIVGRGSNQPQHF. CDR3 nucleotide sequence: TGTGCCAGTAGTATCGTCGGCAGGGGTAGCAATCAGCCCCAGCATTTT.

The V and J genes are TRBV7-9 and TRBJ2-3; TRBD1 aligns across 9 bases. Germline CDR1 SEHNR, CDR2 FQNEAQ (reference sequence). The CDR3 loop spans 15 amino acids. The junction had 7 bases not matched to a gene; V was cut back by 6 bases and J by 3 bases. The CDR3 nucleotides read TGTGCCAGCAGGAACACAGGGGGCAGGACAGATACGCAGTATTTT. Translation gives CASRNTGGRTDTQYF. The whole variable domain, filled in from reference TRBV7-9 and TRBJ2-3, reads DTGVSQNPRHKITKRGQNVTFRCDPISEHNRLYWYRQTLGQGPEFLTYFQNEAQLEKSRLLSDRFSAERPKGSFSTLEIQRTEQGDSAMYLCASRNTGGRTDTQYFGPGTRLTVL.

CDR3 in DNA: TGTGCCAGCAGATCGTGGGGGACAGAACATGGCTACACCTTC. It codes for CASRSWGTEHGYTF. V gene TRBV11-2 combines with J gene TRBJ1-2; the match to TRBD1 covers 7 bases. In germline, CDR1 is SGHAT, CDR2 FQNNGV. This CDR3 contains 14 residues. V lost 6 bases, J lost 6 bases, and 10 bases stayed unmatched.

The rearrangement joins TRBV10-3 to TRBJ1-2; no clear D gene. V shed 4 bases and J shed 7 bases, with 10 bases lying between them. There are 12 residues in the CDR3. Germline CDR1 and CDR2: ENHRY and SYGVKD. The CDR3 DNA sequence: TGTGCCATCAGTGCCTCAGGATTTGGCTACACCTTC. Translated: CAISASGFGYTF.

The chain is built from TRBV19 and TRBJ1-1, with D hard to call. Trimming cost V 3 bases and J 4 bases, with 9 bases left between them. Germline assignment: CDR1 LNHDA and CDR2 SQIVND (reference sequence). The CDR3 covers 13 residues. The CDR3 DNA reads TGTGCCAGTAGTATCGAAAGGGTCACTGAAGCTTTCTTT. Protein: CASSIERVTEAFF.